The sample holds a few counts of the clone carrying this T cell receptor beta chain. Its antigen is as yet unknown. This sample was taken from a study of T-cell reconstitution after alpha-beta-depleted transplantation in children. Study conclusions and caveats: T-cell counts and diversity at one year following transplant were attributed mainly to newly produced T cells.

Trimming took off 2 bases at V and 2 bases at J, with 13 bases between the two ends. This CDR3 region has 16 residues. Germline CDR1 SNHLY, CDR2 FYNNEI. It was with unique molecular identifiers that the TCRbeta library was prepared. TCRdb used MiXCR to reprocess the PCR reads, holding one entry per CDR3 protein. The sample consists of about 440,000 distinct CDR3 sequences, roughly 43% of them appearing once. The sample in question was PBMCs, obtained before TCRalphabeta/CD19-depleted stem cell transplant. The rearrangement uses TRBV2 and TRBJ2-1; TRBD1 is a possible D gene (5 bases). The origin of this receptor is a girl aged 2 to 9 with aplastic anemia, due to receive a stem cell transplant. The CDR3 DNA follows: TGTGCCAGCAGTGAACAGTTAAAGGGGACCTACAATGAGCAGTTCTTC. Residues: CASSEQLKGTYNEQFF.